This paragraph covers one T cell receptor (beta chain) sequence. Its antigen is not known. Germline assignment: CDR1 KGHDR and CDR2 SFDVKD. CDR3 size: 13 residues. Between the trimmed V and J ends, which lost 1 base and 7 bases, there was a span of 7 bases. MiXCR, run by TCRdb on the 5' RACE reads, gives a single entry per CDR3 protein. The sample records roughly 490,000 distinct CDR3 sequences, roughly 5.2% being singletons. The entry originates in a study of CD8 T cells in ankylosing spondylitis. General study points: One TCR beta motif, made up of roughly 8 highly homologous variants, appeared characteristic of ankylosing spondylitis blood. A subset of motif variants has previously been described in the synovial fluid and blood of reactive arthritis.

This clonotype was obtained from a male donor with ankylosing spondylitis. The chain uses TRBV24-1 and TRBJ2-1; D is perhaps TRBD2 (5 bases). Sequencing used blood, either unsorted or a sorted T cell fraction (not recorded which). CDR3 in amino acids: CATSDLAVNEQFF. The CDR3 region has the DNA TGTGCCACCAGTGATTTAGCGGTGAATGAGCAGTTCTTC.